This T cell receptor (beta chain) is from a study of cytomegalovirus exposure and HLA in healthy donors. Germline V CDR1 and CDR2: SGHDT, YYEEEE. Trimming took 0 bases from V and 1 from J, leaving 11 bases between them. The CDR3 runs 15 residues. Clones were read by immunoSEQ multiplex PCR, and TCRdb kept only the in-frame ones, dropping some. The sample contains 100,000 to 150,000 clones, around 92% of which appear only once. This sequence was found in a man younger than 40 in good health and CMV-seronegative. The sequenced material came from PBMCs. The genes are TRBV5-6 and TRBJ2-7; maybe TRBD1 (6 bases). The CDR3 loop is CASSLVGHLSYEQYF. The DNA of the CDR3 is TGTGCCAGCAGCTTGGTGGGACATTTGTCCTACGAGCAGTACTTC.